This T cell receptor beta chain was obtained from a study of Ad26.COV2.S vaccination and SARS-CoV-2 variants. Study-level points and caveats: Vaccinees showed greater spike-specific TCR breadth than placebo recipients.

Treatment reported: some 20 received Ad26.COV2.S at low or high dose, single or two shots; five or six received placebo; per-sample allocation not given. Specimen acquisition occurred on day 63 following the initial vaccine or placebo injection. To note about this clone: Its cognate antigen is unknown.

This CDR3 is 17 amino acids long. Germline V gene lookup returns CDR1 SNHLY and CDR2 FYNNEI. V was trimmed by 7 bases and J by 7 bases, leaving 26 bases between them. Method: immunoSEQ multiplex PCR; TCRdb's copy keeps in-frame clones and lacks some. The sample has about 260,000 clones, roughly nine tenths seen once. This TCR derives from a person between 18 and 65 years old who received the Ad26.COV2.S COVID-19 vaccine or a placebo. V gene TRBV2 combines with J gene TRBJ2-1, with unresolved D. Sequencing was performed on peripheral blood, taken in a trial of Ad26.COV2.S vaccine versus placebo. The CDR3 spells CASTLTNGLIMRNEQFF. As DNA, the CDR3 is TGTGCCAGCACTCTTACCAACGGGTTGATAATGAGAAATGAGCAGTTCTTC.